This T cell receptor beta chain is drawn from a study of tumor-infiltrating lymphocytes in oesophageal squamous cell carcinoma. Germline V gene lookup returns CDR1 SGHTA and CDR2 FQGNSA. This CDR3 has 15 amino acids. Trimming took 4 bases from V and 6 from J; bases not matched to a gene: 10. MiXCR, run by TCRdb on the PCR reads, gives a single entry per CDR3 protein. Altogether more than 9,500 distinct CDR3 sequences are present, around 50% being singletons, with the ten largest covering around 25%. The receptor comes from a male donor with esophageal squamous cell carcinoma. The chain joins TRBV7-2 to TRBJ2-3; 7 bases are a match to TRBD2. Sequencing was carried out using esophageal tumor tissue. CDR3 loop: CASSSNAGELDTQYF. DNA for the CDR3: TGTGCCAGCAGCTCCAACGCGGGAGAACTGGATACGCAGTATTTT.